These 4 T cell receptor beta chains were all obtained from the same sample, sequenced in a study of graft-versus-host responses after intestinal transplantation (dated by TCRdb to about 2021). Libraries were prepared through the immunoSEQ multiplex PCR assay. This is the immuneACCESS table as TCRdb keeps it, with only in-frame sequences that have V and J called. A part of the clones is gone; compared with another copy, unresolved V genes explain less than half, and the rest is unexplained. The sample has over 10,000 clones on record, about four fifths of them singletons. The ten largest clones capture roughly 25% of the sample. This specimen was PBMCs, taken after intestinal transplantation. The receptors were sampled from a human patient who received an intestinal transplant, so some T cells may come from the graft donor.

This clone was counted only a few times. J is TRBJ2-3 and V is TRBV6-1; D ambiguous. Deletions cut 7 bases from V and 2 bases from J, with 13 bases between. Germline lookup yields CDR1 MNHNS and CDR2 SASEGT. The CDR3 has 14 amino acids. The CDR3 is CASKTVESTDTQYF. The CDR3 nucleotides read TGTGCCAGCAAGACTGTAGAGTCCACAGATACGCAGTATTTT.

The chain combines TRBV7-3 with TRBJ2-3; the D is unclear. Per the germline V gene, CDR1 is SGHTA and CDR2 is FQGTGA. This CDR3 is built from 14 residues. Trimming removed 5 bases from V and 0 bases from J, with 9 bases in between. The CDR3 reads CASSLTSSTDTQYF. The CDR3, as DNA: TGTGCCAGCAGCCTCACCTCTAGCACAGATACGCAGTATTTT.

This chain links TRBV19 with TRBJ2-1, with TRBD1 as a possible D gene (6 bases). The CDR3 consists of 13 residues. Germline-derived CDR1 and CDR2 are LNHDA and SQIVND (reference sequence). Trimming removed 3 bases at V and 6 bases at J, with 9 bases between. The CDR3 loop reads CASSMTGFNEQFF. The CDR3 DNA sequence: TGTGCCAGTAGTATGACAGGCTTCAATGAGCAGTTCTTC. Full variable domain (outside the CDR3, taken from reference TRBV19 and TRBJ2-1): DGGITQSPKYLFRKEGQNVTLSCEQNLNHDAMYWYRQDPGQGLRLIYYSQIVNDFQKGDIAEGYSVSREKKESFPLTVTSAQKNPTAFYLCASSMTGFNEQFFGPGTRLTVL.

The chain uses TRBV6-4 and TRBJ1-5; no clear D. Trimming cost V 0 bases and J 4 bases, with 4 bases left between them. Germline lookup yields CDR1 MRHNA and CDR2 SNTAGT. This CDR3 is built from 13 residues. The CDR3 protein is CASSDSENQPQHF. The CDR3, as DNA: TGTGCCAGCAGTGACTCTGAGAATCAGCCCCAGCATTTT.